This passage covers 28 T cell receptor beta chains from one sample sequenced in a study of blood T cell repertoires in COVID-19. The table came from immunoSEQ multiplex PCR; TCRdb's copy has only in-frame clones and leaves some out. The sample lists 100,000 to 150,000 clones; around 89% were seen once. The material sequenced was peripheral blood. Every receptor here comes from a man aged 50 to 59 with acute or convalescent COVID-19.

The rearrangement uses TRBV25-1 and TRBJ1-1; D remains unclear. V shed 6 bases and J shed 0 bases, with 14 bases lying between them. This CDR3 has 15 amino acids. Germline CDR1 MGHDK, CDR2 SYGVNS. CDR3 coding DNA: TGTGCCAGCAGCAGTCCGGGAGCTATGAACACTGAAGCTTTCTTT. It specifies CASSSPGAMNTEAFF. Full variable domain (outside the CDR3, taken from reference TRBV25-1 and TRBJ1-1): EADIYQTPRYLVIGTGKKITLECSQTMGHDKMYWYQQDPGMELHLIHYSYGVNSTEKGDLSSESTVSRIRTEHFPLTLESARPSHTSQYLCASSSPGAMNTEAFFGQGTRLTVV.

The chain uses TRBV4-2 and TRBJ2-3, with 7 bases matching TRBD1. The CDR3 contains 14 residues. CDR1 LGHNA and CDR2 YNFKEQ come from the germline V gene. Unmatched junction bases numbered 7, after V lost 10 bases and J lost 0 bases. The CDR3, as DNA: TGTGCCATTTCCCAGGGGGTTAGCACAGATACGCAGTATTTT. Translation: CAISQGVSTDTQYF.

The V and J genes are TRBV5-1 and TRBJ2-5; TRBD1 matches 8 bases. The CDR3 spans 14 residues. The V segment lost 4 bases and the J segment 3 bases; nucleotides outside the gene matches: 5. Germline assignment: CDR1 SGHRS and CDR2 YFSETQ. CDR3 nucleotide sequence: TGCGCCAGCAGCGATCAGGGGGCGGAAGAGACCCAGTACTTC. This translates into CASSDQGAEETQYF.

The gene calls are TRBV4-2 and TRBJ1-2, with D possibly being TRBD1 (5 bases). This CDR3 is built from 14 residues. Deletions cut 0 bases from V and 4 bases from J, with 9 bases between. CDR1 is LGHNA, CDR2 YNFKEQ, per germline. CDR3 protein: CASSQERTSYGYTF. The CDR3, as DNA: TGTGCCAGCAGCCAAGAGCGGACATCCTATGGCTACACCTTC.

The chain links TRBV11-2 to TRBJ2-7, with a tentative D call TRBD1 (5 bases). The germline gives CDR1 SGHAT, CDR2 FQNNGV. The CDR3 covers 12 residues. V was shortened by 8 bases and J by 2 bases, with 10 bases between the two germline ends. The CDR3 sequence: CASGHDTYEQYF. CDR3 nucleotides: TGTGCCAGCGGACACGATACCTACGAGCAGTACTTC.

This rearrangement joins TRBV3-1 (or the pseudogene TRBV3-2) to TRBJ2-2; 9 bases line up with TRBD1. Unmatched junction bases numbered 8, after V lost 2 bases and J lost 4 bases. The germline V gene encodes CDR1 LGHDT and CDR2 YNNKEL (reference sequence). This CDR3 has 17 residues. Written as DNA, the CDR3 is TGTGCCAGCAGCCAAATATCCGGGACAGGGCGCACCGGGGAGCTGTTTTTT. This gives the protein CASSQISGTGRTGELFF.

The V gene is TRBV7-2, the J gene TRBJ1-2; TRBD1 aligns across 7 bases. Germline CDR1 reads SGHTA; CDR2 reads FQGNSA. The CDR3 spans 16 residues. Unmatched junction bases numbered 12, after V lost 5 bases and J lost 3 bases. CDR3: CASSPGDRVAYYGYTF. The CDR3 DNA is TGTGCCAGCAGCCCAGGCGACAGGGTTGCATACTATGGCTACACCTTC. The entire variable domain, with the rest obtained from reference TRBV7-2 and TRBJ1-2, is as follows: GAGVSQSPSNKVTEKGKDVELRCDPISGHTALYWYRQSLGQGLEFLIYFQGNSAPDKSGLPSDRFSAERTGGSVSTLTIQRTQQEDSAVYLCASSPGDRVAYYGYTFGSGTRLTVV.

CDR3: CASSSYRENRDTQYF. The CDR3 bases are TGTGCCAGCAGCTCCTACCGGGAGAATCGGGATACGCAGTATTTT. The chain joins TRBV11-2 to TRBJ2-3; TRBD2 might be the D (6 bases). The germline gives CDR1 SGHAT, CDR2 FQNNGV. The CDR3 spans 15 residues. V lost 4 bases, J lost 6 bases, and 17 bases lay in between.

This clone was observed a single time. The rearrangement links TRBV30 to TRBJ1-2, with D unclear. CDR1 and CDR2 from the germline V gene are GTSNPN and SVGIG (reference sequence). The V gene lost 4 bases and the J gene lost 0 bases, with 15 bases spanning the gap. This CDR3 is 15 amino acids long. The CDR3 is CAWIRSPNANYGYTF. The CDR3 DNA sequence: TGTGCCTGGATTCGTAGCCCTAACGCTAACTATGGCTACACCTTC.

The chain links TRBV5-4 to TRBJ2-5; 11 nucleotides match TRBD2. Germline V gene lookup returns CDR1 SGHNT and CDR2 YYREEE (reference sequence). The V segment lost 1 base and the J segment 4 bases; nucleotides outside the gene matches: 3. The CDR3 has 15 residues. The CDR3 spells CASSLTSGSAETQYF. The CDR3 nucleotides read TGTGCCAGCAGCTTGACTAGCGGGAGTGCAGAGACCCAGTACTTC.

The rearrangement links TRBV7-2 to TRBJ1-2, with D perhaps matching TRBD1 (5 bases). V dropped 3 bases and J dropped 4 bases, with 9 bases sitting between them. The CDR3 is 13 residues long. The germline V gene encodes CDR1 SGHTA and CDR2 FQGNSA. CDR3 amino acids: CASSFGGLYGYTF. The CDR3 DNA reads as TGTGCCAGCAGCTTCGGGGGACTCTATGGCTACACCTTC.

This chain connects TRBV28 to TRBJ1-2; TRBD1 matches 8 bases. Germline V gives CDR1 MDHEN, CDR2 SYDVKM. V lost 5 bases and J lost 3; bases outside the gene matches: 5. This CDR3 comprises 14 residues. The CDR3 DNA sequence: TGTGCCAGCAGTCGGACAGGGAGGGACTATGGCTACACCTTC. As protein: CASSRTGRDYGYTF.

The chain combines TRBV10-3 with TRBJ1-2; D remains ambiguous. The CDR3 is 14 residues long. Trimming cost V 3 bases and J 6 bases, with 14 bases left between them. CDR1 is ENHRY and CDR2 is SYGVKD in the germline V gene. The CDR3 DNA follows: TGTGCCATCAGTGATCCCGGGATCCCTCATGGCTACACCTTC. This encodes CAISDPGIPHGYTF.

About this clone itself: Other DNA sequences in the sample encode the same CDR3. DNA of the CDR3: TGTGCCAGCAGCTTACAGGGGGGCACTGAAGCTTTCTTT. As protein: CASSLQGGTEAFF. The chain uses TRBV7-9 and TRBJ1-1, with 7 bases aligning to TRBD1. Trimming at V came to 2 bases and at J to 4 bases, leaving 1 base not matched to a gene. The CDR3 length is 13 residues. Germline loops: CDR1 SEHNR, CDR2 FQNEAQ (reference sequence). Variable domain in full (rest from reference TRBV7-9 and TRBJ1-1): DTGVSQNPRHKITKRGQNVTFRCDPISEHNRLYWYRQTLGQGPEFLTYFQNEAQLEKSRLLSDRFSAERPKGSFSTLEIQRTEQGDSAMYLCASSLQGGTEAFFGQGTRLTVV.

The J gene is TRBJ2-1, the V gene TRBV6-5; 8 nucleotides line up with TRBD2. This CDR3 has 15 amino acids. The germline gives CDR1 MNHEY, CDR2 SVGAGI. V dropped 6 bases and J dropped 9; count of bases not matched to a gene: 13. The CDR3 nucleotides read TGTGCCAGCAGCCCCCAGTCGGGGGGGGCAAGTGAGCAGTTCTTC. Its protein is CASSPQSGGASEQFF.

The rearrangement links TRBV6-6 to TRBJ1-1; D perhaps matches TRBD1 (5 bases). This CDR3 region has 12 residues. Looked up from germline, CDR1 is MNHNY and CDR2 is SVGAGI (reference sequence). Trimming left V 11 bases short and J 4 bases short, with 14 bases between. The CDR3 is CAHTQGGTEAFF. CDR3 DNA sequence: TGTGCCCACACCCAGGGTGGCACTGAAGCTTTCTTT.

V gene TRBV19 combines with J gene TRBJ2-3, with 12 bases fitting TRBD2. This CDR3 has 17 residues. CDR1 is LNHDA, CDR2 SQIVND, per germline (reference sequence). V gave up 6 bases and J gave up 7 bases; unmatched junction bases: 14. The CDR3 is CASSPWGTSGPSNTQYF. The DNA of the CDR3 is TGTGCCAGTAGCCCCTGGGGGACTAGCGGGCCAAGTAATACGCAGTATTTT.

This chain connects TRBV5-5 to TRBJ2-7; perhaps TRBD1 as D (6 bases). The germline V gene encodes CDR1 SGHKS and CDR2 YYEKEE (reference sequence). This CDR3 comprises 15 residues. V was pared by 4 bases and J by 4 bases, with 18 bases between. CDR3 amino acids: CASSVDTARGYEQYF. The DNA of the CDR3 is TGTGCCAGCAGCGTGGACACGGCAAGGGGGTACGAGCAGTACTTC.

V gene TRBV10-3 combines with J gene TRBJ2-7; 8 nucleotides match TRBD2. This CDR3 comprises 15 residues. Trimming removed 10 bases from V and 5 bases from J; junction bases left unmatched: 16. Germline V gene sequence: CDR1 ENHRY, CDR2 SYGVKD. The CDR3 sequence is CASAQPGLGNHEQYF. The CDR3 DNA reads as TGTGCCAGCGCCCAACCGGGACTAGGAAATCACGAGCAGTACTTC.

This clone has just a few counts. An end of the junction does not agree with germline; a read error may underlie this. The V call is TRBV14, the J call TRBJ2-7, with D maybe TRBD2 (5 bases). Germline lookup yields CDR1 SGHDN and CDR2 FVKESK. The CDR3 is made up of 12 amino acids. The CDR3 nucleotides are TGTGCCAGCAGCCCCGGGCCGGGGTTCTGCGTATTC. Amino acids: CASSPGPGFCVF.

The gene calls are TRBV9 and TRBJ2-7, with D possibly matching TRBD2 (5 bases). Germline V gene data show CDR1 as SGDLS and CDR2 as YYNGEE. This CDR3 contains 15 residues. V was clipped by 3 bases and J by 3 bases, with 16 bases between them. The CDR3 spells CASSAARDYYYEQYF. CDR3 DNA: TGTGCCAGCAGCGCGGCTCGAGACTACTACTACGAGCAGTACTTC.

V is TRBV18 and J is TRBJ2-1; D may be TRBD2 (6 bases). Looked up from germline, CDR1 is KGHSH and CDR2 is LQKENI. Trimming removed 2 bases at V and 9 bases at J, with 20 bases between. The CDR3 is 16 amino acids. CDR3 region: CASSPTLRGEDGEQFF. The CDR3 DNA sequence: TGTGCCAGCTCACCAACTTTGCGGGGAGAGGACGGTGAGCAGTTCTTC.

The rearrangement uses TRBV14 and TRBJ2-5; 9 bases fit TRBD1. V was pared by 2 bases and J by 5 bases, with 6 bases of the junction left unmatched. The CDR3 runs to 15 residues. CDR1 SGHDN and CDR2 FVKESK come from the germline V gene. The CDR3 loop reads CASSQLGDRAETQYF. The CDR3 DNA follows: TGTGCCAGCAGCCAATTGGGGGACAGGGCTGAGACCCAGTACTTC.

The CDR3 protein is CASSPAAFSGNTIYF. The CDR3 DNA is TGTGCCAGCAGCCCCGCGGCGTTCTCCGGAAACACCATATATTTT. The genes are TRBV7-2 and TRBJ1-3; D ambiguous. CDR3 size: 15 residues. Germline V gene sequence: CDR1 SGHTA, CDR2 FQGNSA. Between the trimmed V and J ends, which lost 5 bases and 4 bases, there was a span of 15 bases.

CDR3 loop: CASSRSGGHTGELFF. CDR3 in DNA: TGTGCCAGCAGCCGGTCGGGGGGCCACACCGGGGAGCTGTTTTTT. The chain joins TRBV5-4 to TRBJ2-2; the D gene is possibly TRBD2 (7 bases). CDR1 and CDR2 from the germline V gene are SGHNT and YYREEE (reference sequence). The CDR3 spans 15 residues. V was shortened by 4 bases and J by 3 bases, with 13 bases between the two germline ends.

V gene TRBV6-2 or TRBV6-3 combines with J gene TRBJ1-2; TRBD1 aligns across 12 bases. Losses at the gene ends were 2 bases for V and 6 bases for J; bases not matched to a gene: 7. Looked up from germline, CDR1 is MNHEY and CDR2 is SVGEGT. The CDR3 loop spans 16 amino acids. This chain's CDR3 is CASSYPRDRGRNGYTF. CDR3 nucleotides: TGTGCCAGCAGTTACCCCCGGGACAGGGGGCGGAATGGCTACACCTTC.

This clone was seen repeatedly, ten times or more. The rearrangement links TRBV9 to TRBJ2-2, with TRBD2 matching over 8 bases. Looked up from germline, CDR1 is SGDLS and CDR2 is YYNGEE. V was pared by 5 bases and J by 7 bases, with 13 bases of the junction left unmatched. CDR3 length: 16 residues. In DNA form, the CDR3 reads TGTGCCAGCAGGCGCGGGGGGAGCGGGACGGGCGGGGAGCTGTTTTTT. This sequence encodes CASRRGGSGTGGELFF.

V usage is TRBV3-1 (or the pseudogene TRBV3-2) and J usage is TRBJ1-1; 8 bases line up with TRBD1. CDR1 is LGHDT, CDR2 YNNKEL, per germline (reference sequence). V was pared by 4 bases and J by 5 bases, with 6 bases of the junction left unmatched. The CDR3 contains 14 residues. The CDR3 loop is CASSPRGPRTEAFF. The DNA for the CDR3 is TGTGCCAGCAGCCCCAGGGGGCCGAGGACTGAAGCTTTCTTT.